This T cell receptor (beta chain) was sequenced in a study of shared T cell receptors in the human thymus. Sequencing used immunoSEQ multiplex PCR; TCRdb keeps in-frame clones, though not all of them. This sample has hundreds of thousands of clones; roughly 90% occur once, and the top ten carry about 0.01%. The sample was also linked to a second study, of human thymus T cells. In that study: Samples came from healthy Finnish infants during open corrective cardiac surgery. Thymus tissue for the work was resected from patients undergoing corrective heart surgery. Repertoires from thymus and blood appeared to show biased V and J gene usage.

The receptor was derived from a boy younger than two with a congenital heart defect. What was sequenced was thymocytes.

The CDR3 region is CASSPGGEQYF. The CDR3 DNA is TGTGCCAGCAGTCCGGGAGGCGAGCAGTACTTC. The chain joins TRBV6-5 to TRBJ2-5; TRBD2 aligns across 7 bases. The end of the DNA fits TRBJ2-7 better, so the J call may be wrong. Germline V gene data show CDR1 as MNHEY and CDR2 as SVGAGI. This CDR3 region has 11 residues.